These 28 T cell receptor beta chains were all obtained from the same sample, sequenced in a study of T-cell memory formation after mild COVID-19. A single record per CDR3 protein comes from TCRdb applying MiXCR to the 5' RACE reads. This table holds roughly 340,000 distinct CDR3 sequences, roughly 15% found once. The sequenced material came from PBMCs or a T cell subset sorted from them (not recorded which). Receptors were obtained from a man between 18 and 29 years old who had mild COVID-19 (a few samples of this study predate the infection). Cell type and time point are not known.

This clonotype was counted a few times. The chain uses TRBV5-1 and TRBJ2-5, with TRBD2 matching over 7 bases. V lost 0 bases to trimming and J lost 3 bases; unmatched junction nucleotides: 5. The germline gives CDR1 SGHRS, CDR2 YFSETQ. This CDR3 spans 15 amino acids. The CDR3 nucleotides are TGCGCCAGCAGCTTGGACGGGACTACCGAAGAGACCCAGTACTTC. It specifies CASSLDGTTEETQYF.

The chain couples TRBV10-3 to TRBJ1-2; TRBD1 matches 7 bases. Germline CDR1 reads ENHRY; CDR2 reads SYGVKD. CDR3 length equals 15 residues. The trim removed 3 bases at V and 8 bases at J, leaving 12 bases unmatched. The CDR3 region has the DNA TGTGCCATCAGTGATCCCGCCGAGGGGGCGGCCGGCTACACCTTC. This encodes CAISDPAEGAAGYTF.

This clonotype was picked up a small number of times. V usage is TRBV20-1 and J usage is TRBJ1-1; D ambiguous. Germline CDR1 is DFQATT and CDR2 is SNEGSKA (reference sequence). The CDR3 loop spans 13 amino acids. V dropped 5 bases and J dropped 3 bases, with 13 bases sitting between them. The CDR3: CSAPPVRDTEAFF. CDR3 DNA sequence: TGCAGTGCTCCCCCCGTCAGAGACACTGAAGCTTTCTTT.

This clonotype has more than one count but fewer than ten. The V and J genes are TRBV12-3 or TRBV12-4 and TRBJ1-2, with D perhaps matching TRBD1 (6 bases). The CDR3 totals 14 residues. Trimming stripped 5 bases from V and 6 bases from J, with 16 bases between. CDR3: CASSPSTGIDGYTF. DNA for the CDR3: TGTGCCAGCAGTCCATCTACAGGGATTGATGGCTACACCTTC.

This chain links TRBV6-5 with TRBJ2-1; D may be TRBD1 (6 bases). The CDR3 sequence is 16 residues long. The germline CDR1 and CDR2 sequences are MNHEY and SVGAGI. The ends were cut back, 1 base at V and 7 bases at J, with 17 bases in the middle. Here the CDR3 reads CASSYYGAGVGNEQFF. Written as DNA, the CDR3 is TGTGCCAGCAGTTACTACGGGGCAGGGGTGGGGAATGAGCAGTTCTTC.

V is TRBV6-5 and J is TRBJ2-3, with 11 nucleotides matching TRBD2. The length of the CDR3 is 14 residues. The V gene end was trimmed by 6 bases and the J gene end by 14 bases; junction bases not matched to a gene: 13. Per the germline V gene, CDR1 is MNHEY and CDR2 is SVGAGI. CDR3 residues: CASRPLAGAPLGYF. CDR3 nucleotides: TGTGCCAGCAGGCCACTAGCGGGGGCCCCTTTGGGGTATTTT.

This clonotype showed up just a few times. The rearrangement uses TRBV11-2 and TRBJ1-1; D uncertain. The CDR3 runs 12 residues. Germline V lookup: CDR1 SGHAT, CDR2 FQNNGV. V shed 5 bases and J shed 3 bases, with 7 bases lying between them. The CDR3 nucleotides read TGTGCCAGCAGCCCCGACGACACTGAAGCTTTCTTT. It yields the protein CASSPDDTEAFF.

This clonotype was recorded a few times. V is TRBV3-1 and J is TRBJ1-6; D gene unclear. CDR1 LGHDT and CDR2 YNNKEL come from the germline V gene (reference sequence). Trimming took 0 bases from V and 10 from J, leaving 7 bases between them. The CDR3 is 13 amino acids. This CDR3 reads CASSQDWSSPLHF. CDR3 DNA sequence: TGTGCCAGCAGCCAAGATTGGTCGTCACCCCTCCACTTT.

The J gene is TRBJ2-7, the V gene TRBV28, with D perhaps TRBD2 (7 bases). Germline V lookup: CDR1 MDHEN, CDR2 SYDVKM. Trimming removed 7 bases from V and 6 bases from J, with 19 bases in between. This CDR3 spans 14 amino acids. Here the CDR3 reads CASTPGGGLLEQYV. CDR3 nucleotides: TGTGCCAGCACCCCGGGCGGGGGCCTCCTCGAGCAGTACGTC.

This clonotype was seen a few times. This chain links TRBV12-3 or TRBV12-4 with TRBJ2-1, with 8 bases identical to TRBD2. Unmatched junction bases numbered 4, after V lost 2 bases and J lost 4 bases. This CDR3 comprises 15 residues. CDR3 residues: CASSLIASGYNEQFF. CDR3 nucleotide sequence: TGTGCCAGCAGTTTAATTGCTAGCGGGTACAATGAGCAGTTCTTC.

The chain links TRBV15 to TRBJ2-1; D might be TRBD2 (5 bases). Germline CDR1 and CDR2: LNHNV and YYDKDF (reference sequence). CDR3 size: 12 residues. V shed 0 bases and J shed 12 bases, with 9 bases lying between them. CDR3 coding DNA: TGTGCCACCAGCAGAGATAAAGGGAGGCAGTTCTTC. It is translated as CATSRDKGRQFF.

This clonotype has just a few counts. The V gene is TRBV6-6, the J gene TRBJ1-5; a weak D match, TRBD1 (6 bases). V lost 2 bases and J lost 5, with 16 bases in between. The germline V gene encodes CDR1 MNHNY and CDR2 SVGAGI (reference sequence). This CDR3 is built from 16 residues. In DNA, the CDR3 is TGTGCCAGCAGTTACGCAGAGGGGGGTAGGGATCAGCCCCAGCATTTT. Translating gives CASSYAEGGRDQPQHF.

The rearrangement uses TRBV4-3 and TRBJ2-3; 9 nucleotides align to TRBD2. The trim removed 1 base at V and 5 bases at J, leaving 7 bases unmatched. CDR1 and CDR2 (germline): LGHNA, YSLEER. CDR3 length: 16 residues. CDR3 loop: CASSQGRGGIGDTQYF. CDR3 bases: TGCGCCAGCAGCCAAGGGCGGGGGGGTATTGGAGATACGCAGTATTTT.

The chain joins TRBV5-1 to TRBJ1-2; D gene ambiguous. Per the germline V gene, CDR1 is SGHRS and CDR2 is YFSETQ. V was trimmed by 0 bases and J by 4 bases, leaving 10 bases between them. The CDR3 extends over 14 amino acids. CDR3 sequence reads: CASSLASVLYGYTF. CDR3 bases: TGCGCCAGCAGCTTGGCCAGTGTCCTCTATGGCTACACCTTC.

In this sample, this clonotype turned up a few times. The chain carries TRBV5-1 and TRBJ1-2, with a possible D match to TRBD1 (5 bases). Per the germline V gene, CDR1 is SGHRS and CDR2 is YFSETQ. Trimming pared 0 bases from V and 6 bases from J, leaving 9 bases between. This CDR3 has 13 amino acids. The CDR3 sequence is CASSLGGVDGYTF. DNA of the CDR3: TGCGCCAGCAGCTTGGGGGGCGTAGATGGCTACACCTTC.

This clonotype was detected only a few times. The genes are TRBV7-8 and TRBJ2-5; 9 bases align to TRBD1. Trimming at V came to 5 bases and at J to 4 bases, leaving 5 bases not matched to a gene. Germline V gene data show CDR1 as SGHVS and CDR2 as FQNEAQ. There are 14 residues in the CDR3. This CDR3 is CASSPDRGIETQYF. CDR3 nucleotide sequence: TGTGCCAGCAGCCCTGACAGGGGGATAGAGACCCAGTACTTC.

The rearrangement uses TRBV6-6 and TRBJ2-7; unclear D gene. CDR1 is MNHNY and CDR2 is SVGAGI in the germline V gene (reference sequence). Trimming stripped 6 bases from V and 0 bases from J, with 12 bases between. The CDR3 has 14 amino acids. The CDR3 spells CASRAPDFSYEQYF. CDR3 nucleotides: TGTGCCAGCAGGGCCCCCGATTTCTCCTACGAGCAGTACTTC.

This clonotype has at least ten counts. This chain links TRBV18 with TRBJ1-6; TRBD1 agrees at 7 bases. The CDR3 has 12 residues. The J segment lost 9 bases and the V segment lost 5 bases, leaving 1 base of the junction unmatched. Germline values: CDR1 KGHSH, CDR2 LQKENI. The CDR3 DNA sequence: TGTGCCAGCTCAACAGGGGTTTCACCCCTCCACTTT. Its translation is CASSTGVSPLHF. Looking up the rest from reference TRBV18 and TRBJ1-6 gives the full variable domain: NAGVMQNPRHLVRRRGQEARLRCSPMKGHSHVYWYRQLPEEGLKFMVYLQKENIIDESGMPKERFSAEFPKEGPSILRIQQVVRGDSAAYFCASSTGVSPLHFGNGTRLTVT.

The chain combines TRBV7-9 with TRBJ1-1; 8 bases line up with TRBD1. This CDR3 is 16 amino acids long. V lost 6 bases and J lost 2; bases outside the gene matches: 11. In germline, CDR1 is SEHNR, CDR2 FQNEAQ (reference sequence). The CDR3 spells CASRDQTGAFNTEAFF. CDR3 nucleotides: TGTGCCAGCAGAGACCAGACAGGGGCATTTAACACTGAAGCTTTCTTT.

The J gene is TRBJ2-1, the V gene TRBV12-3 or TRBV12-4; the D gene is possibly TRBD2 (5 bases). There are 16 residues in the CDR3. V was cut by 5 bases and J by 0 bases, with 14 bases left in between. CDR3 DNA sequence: TGTGCCAGCAGTGCCGGGATAGGGAGCTCCTACAATGAGCAGTTCTTC. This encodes CASSAGIGSSYNEQFF.

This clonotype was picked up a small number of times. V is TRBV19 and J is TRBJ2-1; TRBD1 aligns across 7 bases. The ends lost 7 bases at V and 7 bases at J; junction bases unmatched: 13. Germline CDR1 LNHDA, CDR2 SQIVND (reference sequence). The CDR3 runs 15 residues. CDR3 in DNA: TGTGCCAGTACATCACGACAGGGATACTTGAATGAGCAGTTCTTC. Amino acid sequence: CASTSRQGYLNEQFF.

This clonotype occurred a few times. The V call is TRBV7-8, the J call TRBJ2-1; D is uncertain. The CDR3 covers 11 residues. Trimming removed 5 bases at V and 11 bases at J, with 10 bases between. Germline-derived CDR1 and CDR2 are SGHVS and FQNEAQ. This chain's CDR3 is CASSLGTQQFF. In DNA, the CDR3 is TGTGCCAGCAGCCTAGGAACCCAGCAGTTCTTC.

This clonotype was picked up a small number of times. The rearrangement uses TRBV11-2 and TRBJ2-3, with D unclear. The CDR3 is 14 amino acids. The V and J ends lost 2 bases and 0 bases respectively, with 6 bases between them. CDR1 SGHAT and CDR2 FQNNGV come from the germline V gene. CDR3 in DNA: TGTGCCAGCAGCTTACGTCTTAGCACAGATACGCAGTATTTT. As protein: CASSLRLSTDTQYF. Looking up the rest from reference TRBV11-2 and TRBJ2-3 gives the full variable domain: EAGVAQSPRYKIIEKRQSVAFWCNPISGHATLYWYQQILGQGPKLLIQFQNNGVVDDSQLPKDRFSAERLKGVDSTLKIQPAKLEDSAVYLCASSLRLSTDTQYFGPGTRLTVL.

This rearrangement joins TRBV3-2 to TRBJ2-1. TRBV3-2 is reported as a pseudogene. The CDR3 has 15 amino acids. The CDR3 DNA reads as TGTGCCAGCAGCTCAAGGGCGGTGCCCAGCCGGCCTCAGTTCTTC. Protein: CASSSRAVPSRPQFF.

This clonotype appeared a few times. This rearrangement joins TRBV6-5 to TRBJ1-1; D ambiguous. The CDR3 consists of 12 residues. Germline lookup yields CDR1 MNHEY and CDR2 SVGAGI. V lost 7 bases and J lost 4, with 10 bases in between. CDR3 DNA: TGTGCCAGCACGTCTATAGGCACTGAAGCTTTCTTT. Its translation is CASTSIGTEAFF.

Written as DNA, the CDR3 is TGTGCCAGCAGTGAACACCAAGAGACCCAGTACTTC. Its protein product is CASSEHQETQYF. The rearrangement uses TRBV2 and TRBJ2-5; no definite D call. The germline gives CDR1 SNHLY, CDR2 FYNNEI. CDR3 size: 12 residues. V gave up 2 bases and J gave up 0 bases, with 1 base separating them.

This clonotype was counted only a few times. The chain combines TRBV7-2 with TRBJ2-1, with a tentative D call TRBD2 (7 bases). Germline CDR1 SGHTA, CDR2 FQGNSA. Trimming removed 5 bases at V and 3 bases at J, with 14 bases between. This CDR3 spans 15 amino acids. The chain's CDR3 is CASSSWGGLYNEQFF. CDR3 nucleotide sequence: TGTGCCAGCAGCAGCTGGGGGGGGCTCTACAATGAGCAGTTCTTC.

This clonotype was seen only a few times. The CDR3 is CASAPEAGGSSISVPEAFF. CDR3 bases: TGCGCCAGCGCCCCAGAAGCAGGGGGGTCTTCCATATCTGTCCCTGAAGCTTTCTTT. The rearrangement uses TRBV23-1 and TRBJ1-1; the match to TRBD1 covers 7 bases. TRBV23-1 is given ORF status, its function remaining uncertain. V lost 8 bases and J lost 6; bases outside the gene matches: 27. The length of the CDR3 is 19 residues.